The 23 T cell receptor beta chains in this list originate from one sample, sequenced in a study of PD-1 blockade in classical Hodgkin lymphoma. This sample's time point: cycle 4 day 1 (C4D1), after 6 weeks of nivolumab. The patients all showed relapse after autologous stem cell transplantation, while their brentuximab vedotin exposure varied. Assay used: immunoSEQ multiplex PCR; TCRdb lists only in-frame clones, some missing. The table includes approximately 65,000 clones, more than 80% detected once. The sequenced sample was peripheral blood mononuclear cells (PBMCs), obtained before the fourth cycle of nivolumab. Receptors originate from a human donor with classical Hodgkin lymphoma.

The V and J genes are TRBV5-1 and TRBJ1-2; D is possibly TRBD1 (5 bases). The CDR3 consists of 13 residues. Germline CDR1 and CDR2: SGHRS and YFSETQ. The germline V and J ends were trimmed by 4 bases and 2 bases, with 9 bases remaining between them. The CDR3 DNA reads TGCGCCAGCAGCGGGGGGACGAACTATGGCTACACCTTC. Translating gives CASSGGTNYGYTF.

The CDR3 spells CASSSLGTSDEQFF. CDR3 DNA sequence: TGTGCCAGCAGTTCCCTAGGAACGAGCGATGAGCAGTTCTTC. The gene calls are TRBV6-6 and TRBJ2-1; D ambiguous. Trimming removed 4 bases from V and 8 bases from J, with 15 bases in between. Germline V gene data show CDR1 as MNHNY and CDR2 as SVGAGI (reference sequence). This CDR3 is 14 amino acids long.

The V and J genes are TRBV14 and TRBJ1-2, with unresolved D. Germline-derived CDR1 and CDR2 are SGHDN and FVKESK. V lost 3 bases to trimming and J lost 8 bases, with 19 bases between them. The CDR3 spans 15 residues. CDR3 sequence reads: CASSHSPPGRSGYTF. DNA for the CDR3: TGTGCCAGCAGCCACTCCCCTCCCGGAAGGTCGGGCTACACCTTC.

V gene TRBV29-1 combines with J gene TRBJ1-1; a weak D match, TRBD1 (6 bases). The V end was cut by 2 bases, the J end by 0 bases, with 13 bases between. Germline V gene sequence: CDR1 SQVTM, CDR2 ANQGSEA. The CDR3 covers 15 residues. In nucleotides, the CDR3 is TGCAGCGTTGAAAGGGGGGCCAGTATGAACACTGAAGCTTTCTTT. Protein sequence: CSVERGASMNTEAFF.

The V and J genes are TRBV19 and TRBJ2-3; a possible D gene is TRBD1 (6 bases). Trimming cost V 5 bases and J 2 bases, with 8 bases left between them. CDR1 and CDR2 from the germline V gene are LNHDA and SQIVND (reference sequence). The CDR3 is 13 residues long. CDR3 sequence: CASSGQITDTQYF. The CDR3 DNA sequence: TGTGCCAGTAGTGGACAGATCACAGATACGCAGTATTTT.

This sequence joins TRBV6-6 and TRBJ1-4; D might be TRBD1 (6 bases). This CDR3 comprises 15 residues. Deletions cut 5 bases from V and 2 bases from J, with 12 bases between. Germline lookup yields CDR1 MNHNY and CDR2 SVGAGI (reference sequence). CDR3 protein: CASSGQGPTNEKLFF. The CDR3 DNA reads TGTGCCAGCAGTGGCCAGGGGCCCACTAATGAAAAACTGTTTTTT.

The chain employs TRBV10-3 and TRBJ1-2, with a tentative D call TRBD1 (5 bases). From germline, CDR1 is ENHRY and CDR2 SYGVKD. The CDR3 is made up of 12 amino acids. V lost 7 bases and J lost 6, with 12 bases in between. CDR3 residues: CAIKEGPDGYTF. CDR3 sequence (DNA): TGTGCCATCAAGGAGGGGCCGGATGGCTACACCTTC.

The CDR3 nucleotides are TGTGCCAGCAGTGAAGACGGACAGGGTGCGGAAAAACTGTTTTTT. Its protein is CASSEDGQGAEKLFF. This chain uses TRBV2 with TRBJ1-4; 8 bases agree with TRBD1. CDR1 is SNHLY, CDR2 FYNNEI, per germline. The CDR3 consists of 15 residues. With V trimmed by 1 base and J by 8 bases, 6 bases remained unmatched.

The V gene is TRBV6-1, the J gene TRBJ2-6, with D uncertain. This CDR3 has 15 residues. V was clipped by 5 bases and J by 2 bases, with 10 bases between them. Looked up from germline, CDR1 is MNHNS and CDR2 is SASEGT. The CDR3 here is CASSLPATGANVLTF. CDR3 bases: TGTGCCAGCAGTCTCCCCGCGACTGGGGCCAACGTCCTGACTTTC.

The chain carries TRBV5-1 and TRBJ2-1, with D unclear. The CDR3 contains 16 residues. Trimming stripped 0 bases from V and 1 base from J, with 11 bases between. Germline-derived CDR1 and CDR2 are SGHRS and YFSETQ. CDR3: CASSLEGLLSYNEQFF. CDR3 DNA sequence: TGCGCCAGCAGCTTGGAAGGATTATTGTCCTACAATGAGCAGTTCTTC.

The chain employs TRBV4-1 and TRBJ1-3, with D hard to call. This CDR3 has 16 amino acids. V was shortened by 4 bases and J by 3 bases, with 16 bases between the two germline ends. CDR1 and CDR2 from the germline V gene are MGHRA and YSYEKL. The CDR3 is CASSRISRAFGNTIYF. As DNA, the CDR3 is TGCGCCAGCAGCCGAATTAGTCGGGCCTTTGGAAACACCATATATTTT.

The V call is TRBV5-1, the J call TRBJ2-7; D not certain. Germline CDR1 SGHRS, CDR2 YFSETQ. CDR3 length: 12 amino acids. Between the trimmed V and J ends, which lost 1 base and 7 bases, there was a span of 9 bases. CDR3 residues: CASSLNRGEQYF. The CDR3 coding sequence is TGCGCCAGCAGCTTGAATCGAGGTGAGCAGTACTTC. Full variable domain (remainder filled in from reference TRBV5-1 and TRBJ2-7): KAGVTQTPRYLIKTRGQQVTLSCSPISGHRSVSWYQQTPGQGLQFLFEYFSETQRNKGNFPGRFSGRQFSNSRSEMNVSTLELGDSALYLCASSLNRGEQYFGPGTRLTVT.

The CDR3 loop is CASSFAETGYGYTF. Here the CDR3 DNA reads TGTGCCAGCAGCTTTGCGGAGACAGGGTACGGCTACACCTTC. The gene calls are TRBV7-3 and TRBJ1-2, with 7 bases lining up with TRBD1. Trimming removed 3 bases from V and 8 bases from J; junction bases left unmatched: 9. The germline V gene encodes CDR1 SGHTA and CDR2 FQGTGA. This CDR3 comprises 14 residues.

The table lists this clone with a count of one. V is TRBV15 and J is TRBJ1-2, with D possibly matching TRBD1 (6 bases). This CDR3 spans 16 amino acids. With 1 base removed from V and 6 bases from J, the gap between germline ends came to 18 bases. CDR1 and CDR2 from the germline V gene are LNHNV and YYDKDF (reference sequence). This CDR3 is CATSRAPQGLKDGYTF. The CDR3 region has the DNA TGTGCCACCAGCAGAGCCCCACAGGGATTGAAGGATGGCTACACCTTC.

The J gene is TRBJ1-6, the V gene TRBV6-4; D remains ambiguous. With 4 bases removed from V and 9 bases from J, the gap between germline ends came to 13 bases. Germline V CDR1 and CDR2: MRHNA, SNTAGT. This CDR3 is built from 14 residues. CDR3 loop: CASSVENRVSPLHF. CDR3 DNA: TGTGCCAGCAGTGTTGAGAATCGGGTTTCACCCCTCCACTTT.

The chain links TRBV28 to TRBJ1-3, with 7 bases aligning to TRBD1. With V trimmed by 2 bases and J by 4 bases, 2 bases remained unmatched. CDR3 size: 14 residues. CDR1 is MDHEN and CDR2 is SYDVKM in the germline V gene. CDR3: CASSLTGEGNTIYF. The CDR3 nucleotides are TGTGCCAGCAGTTTAACAGGGGAGGGAAACACCATATATTTT.

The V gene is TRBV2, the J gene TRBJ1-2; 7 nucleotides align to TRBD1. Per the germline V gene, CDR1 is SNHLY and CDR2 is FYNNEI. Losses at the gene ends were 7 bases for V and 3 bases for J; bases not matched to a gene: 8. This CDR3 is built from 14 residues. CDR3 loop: CASKSDRNYYGYTF. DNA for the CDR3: TGTGCCAGCAAATCGGACAGGAATTACTATGGCTACACCTTC.

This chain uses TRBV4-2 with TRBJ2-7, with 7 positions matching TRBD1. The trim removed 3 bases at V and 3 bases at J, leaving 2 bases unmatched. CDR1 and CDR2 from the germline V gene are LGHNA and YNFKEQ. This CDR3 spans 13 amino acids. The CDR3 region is CASSQGQIYEQYF. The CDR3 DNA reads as TGTGCCAGCAGCCAGGGACAGATCTACGAGCAGTACTTC.

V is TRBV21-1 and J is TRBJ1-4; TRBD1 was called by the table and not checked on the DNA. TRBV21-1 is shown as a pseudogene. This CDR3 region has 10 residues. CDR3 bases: TGTGCCAGCGGGACAGGGGACCTGTTTTTT. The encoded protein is CASGTGDLFF.

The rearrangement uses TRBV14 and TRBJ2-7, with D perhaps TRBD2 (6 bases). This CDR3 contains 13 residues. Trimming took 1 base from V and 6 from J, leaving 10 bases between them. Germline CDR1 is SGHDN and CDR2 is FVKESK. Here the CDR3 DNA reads TGTGCCAGCAGCCAAGTCGGAGGGAGCGAGCAGTACTTC. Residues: CASSQVGGSEQYF.

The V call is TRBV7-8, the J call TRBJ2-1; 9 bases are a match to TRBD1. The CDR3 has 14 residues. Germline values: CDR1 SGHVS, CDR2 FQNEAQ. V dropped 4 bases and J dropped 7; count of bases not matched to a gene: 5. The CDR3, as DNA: TGTGCCAGCAGCTGGGACAGGGTTAGGAATGAGCAGTTCTTC. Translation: CASSWDRVRNEQFF.

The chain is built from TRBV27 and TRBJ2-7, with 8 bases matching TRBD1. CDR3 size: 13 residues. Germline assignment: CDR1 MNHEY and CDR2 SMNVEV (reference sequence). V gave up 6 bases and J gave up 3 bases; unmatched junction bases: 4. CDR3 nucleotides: TGTGCCAGCAGAGGGACAGGAGGCTACGAGCAGTACTTC. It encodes CASRGTGGYEQYF.

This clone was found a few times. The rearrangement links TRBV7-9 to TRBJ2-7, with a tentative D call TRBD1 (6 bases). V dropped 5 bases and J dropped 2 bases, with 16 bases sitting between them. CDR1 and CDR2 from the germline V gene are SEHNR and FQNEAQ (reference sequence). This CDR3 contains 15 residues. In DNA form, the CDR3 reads TGTGCCAGCAGCCGCCTAGGGGACAAGACCTACGAGCAGTACTTC. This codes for CASSRLGDKTYEQYF.